Listed below are T cell receptor beta chains from one sample, sequenced in a study of shared T cell receptors in the human thymus. Assay: immunoSEQ multiplex PCR; the TCRdb copy retains only in-frame clones and omits some. There are 700,000 or so clones in the sample; roughly 85% occur only once, and 0.0095% to 0.011% lies in the top ten. This sample was also put to use in a study of human thymus T cells.

Sequenced sample: thymocytes. The receptors here all came from a girl under three years old with a congenital heart defect. Each CDR3 is given with its conserved first and last residue. The order of the fields is J gene, clone size, D gene, V gene, CDR3 DNA, CDR3 protein. D genes are given only for firm matches. Rows may omit the clone size; those that give it use once, few, many or a size class.

J gene: TRBJ1-1; clone size: NA; D gene: NA; V gene: TRBV7-8; CDR3 DNA: TGTGCCAGCAGCTTAGTGTTTGAGGGAGGGCAGAACACTGAAGCTTTCTTT; CDR3 protein: CASSLVFEGGQNTEAFF
J gene: TRBJ2-5; clone size: NA; D gene: NA; V gene: TRBV14; CDR3 DNA: TGTGCCAGCAGCCAGGGCTGGGAGACCCAGTACTTC; CDR3 protein: CASSQGWETQYF
J gene: TRBJ1-3; clone size: NA; D gene: TRBD1; V gene: TRBV10-3; CDR3 DNA: TGTGCCATCAGTGAAAGGACAGGGCCCCCTGGTCCCTCTGGAAACACCATATATTTT; CDR3 protein: CAISERTGPPGPSGNTIYF
J gene: TRBJ1-3; clone size: NA; D gene: NA; V gene: TRBV18; CDR3 DNA: TGTGCCAGCTCACCTATGGGGGGGGAGCACTCTGGAAACACCATATATTTT; CDR3 protein: CASSPMGGEHSGNTIYF
J gene: TRBJ2-1; clone size: NA; D gene: TRBD2; V gene: TRBV6-1; CDR3 DNA: TGTGCCAGCAGTGAAATCGGACTAGCGGGGGATAAGTCCTACAATGAGCAGTTCTTC; CDR3 protein: CASSEIGLAGDKSYNEQFF
J gene: TRBJ1-5; clone size: NA; D gene: TRBD1; V gene: TRBV12-5; CDR3 DNA: TGTGCTAGTGGTTTGGTAAAAAGGGGACAGGGCGGGGGTCAGCCCCAGCATTTT; CDR3 protein: CASGLVKRGQGGGQPQHF
J gene: TRBJ2-5; clone size: NA; D gene: TRBD2; V gene: TRBV5-1; CDR3 DNA: TGCGCCAGCAAAGTCTTACTAGCGGGGCTAGAGACCCAGTACTTC; CDR3 protein: CASKVLLAGLETQYF
J gene: TRBJ1-1; clone size: few; D gene: NA; V gene: TRBV10-3; CDR3 DNA: TGTGCCATCAGTGAGCTCGGGCAGGGGATCTTCGGAGCTTTCTTT; CDR3 protein: CAISELGQGIFGAFF
J gene: TRBJ2-5; clone size: NA; D gene: TRBD1; V gene: TRBV7-3; CDR3 DNA: TGTGCCAGCAGCTTAAGCGGGACAGGGGGCTTGGAGACCCAGTACTTC; CDR3 protein: CASSLSGTGGLETQYF
J gene: TRBJ2-7; clone size: NA; D gene: NA; V gene: TRBV15; CDR3 DNA: TGTGCCACCAGCAGAGATCATATGGAGGGGGCGAACGAGCAGTACTTC; CDR3 protein: CATSRDHMEGANEQYF
J gene: TRBJ2-7; clone size: NA; D gene: TRBD1; V gene: TRBV19; CDR3 DNA: TGTGCCAGTAGTATTGAGGGTAAGGGGGCGCTTTCCTTCGAGCAGTACTTC; CDR3 protein: CASSIEGKGALSFEQYF
J gene: TRBJ1-3; clone size: NA; D gene: NA; V gene: TRBV9; CDR3 DNA: TGTGCCAGCAGCGTAGCCCAGGCTGGAAACACCATATATTTT; CDR3 protein: CASSVAQAGNTIYF
J gene: TRBJ1-1; clone size: NA; D gene: TRBD1; V gene: TRBV4-1; CDR3 DNA: TGCGCCAGCAGCCAGATTCCCCGGGACAGGGCCGCTGAAGCTTTCTTT; CDR3 protein: CASSQIPRDRAAEAFF